The 7 T cell receptor beta chains listed next were all sequenced from one sample in a study of cytomegalovirus exposure and HLA in healthy donors. A multiplex PCR was run with 60 Vbeta primers and 13 Jbeta primers. TCRdb's table, derived via immunoSEQ multiplex PCR, lists solely in-frame clones and lacks some. The sample lists 150,000 or so clones, 70% to 85% occurring once. Sequencing was carried out using PBMCs. The receptors were sampled from a man aged 25-40 years in good health and CMV-seronegative.

V and J are TRBV28 and TRBJ1-5; D unclear. CDR3 size: 15 residues. CDR1 is MDHEN and CDR2 is SYDVKM in the germline V gene. Trimming took off 3 bases at V and 4 bases at J, with 13 bases between the two ends. CDR3 amino acids: CASSLYSPNNQPQHF. In nucleotides, the CDR3 is TGTGCCAGCAGTTTGTACTCCCCCAATAATCAGCCCCAGCATTTT.

The V gene is TRBV5-1, the J gene TRBJ2-2; 7 bases map to TRBD1. Germline V gene data show CDR1 as SGHRS and CDR2 as YFSETQ. This CDR3 region has 16 residues. Unmatched junction bases numbered 9, after V lost 3 bases and J lost 4 bases. CDR3 region: CASSSGPSGGTGELFF. In DNA form, the CDR3 reads TGCGCCAGCAGCTCCGGGCCCTCAGGGGGCACCGGGGAGCTGTTTTTT.

This chain uses TRBV14 with TRBJ2-7; 9 bases line up with TRBD1. The CDR3 consists of 15 residues. Germline assignment: CDR1 SGHDN and CDR2 FVKESK. V gave up 1 base and J gave up 2 bases; unmatched junction bases: 3. The CDR3 DNA is TGTGCCAGCAGCCAAGTTGGGGACAGGGCCTACGAGCAGTACTTC. Residues: CASSQVGDRAYEQYF.

The chain is built from TRBV27 and TRBJ2-1; possible D gene TRBD1, 5 bases. The germline V gene has CDR1 MNHEY and CDR2 SMNVEV (reference sequence). V was pared by 3 bases and J by 1 base, with 16 bases between. CDR3 length equals 17 residues. The DNA for the CDR3 is TGTGCCAGCAGTTTGGAAGTCAGGGTGGGGTCCTACAATGAGCAGTTCTTC. Residues: CASSLEVRVGSYNEQFF.

The rearrangement joins TRBV4-3 to TRBJ1-1, with 10 bases that match TRBD1. This CDR3 comprises 14 residues. Germline V gene lookup returns CDR1 LGHNA and CDR2 YSLEER. J was trimmed by 5 bases and V by 4 bases; bases with no gene match: 4. CDR3 in amino acids: CASSRDRGGTEAFF. The CDR3 region has the DNA TGCGCCAGCAGCCGGGACAGGGGCGGTACTGAAGCTTTCTTT.

The J gene is TRBJ1-6, the V gene TRBV18; 7 bases align to TRBD1. This CDR3 has 18 amino acids. The trim removed 2 bases at V and 5 bases at J, leaving 12 bases unmatched. Germline V gives CDR1 KGHSH, CDR2 LQKENI. As DNA, the CDR3 is TGTGCCAGCTCACCAACTCGGACAGGCTTGGGCAATAATTCACCCCTCCACTTT. Its translation: CASSPTRTGLGNNSPLHF.

The chain joins TRBV10-3 to TRBJ2-3; 10 nucleotides align to TRBD2. Germline assignment: CDR1 ENHRY and CDR2 SYGVKD. This CDR3 is built from 16 residues. Trimming at V came to 3 bases and at J to 5 bases, leaving 8 bases not matched to a gene. The CDR3 spells CAISDSSGGAVDTQYF. Here the CDR3 DNA reads TGTGCCATCAGTGATTCAAGCGGGGGGGCAGTAGATACGCAGTATTTT.